This TCR beta chain was identified in a study of T-cell memory formation after mild COVID-19 (dated by TCRdb to the early 2020s). Study-wide context: Most TCR sequence clusters were specific to one of the two donors. Longitudinal TCRalpha and TCRbeta repertoire sequencing tracked T-cell clones expanding and contracting after mild COVID-19 in two donors. The cohort comprised two young, previously healthy adult volunteers, one female and one male. Here is what the overall study found, with its caveats: Some responding clones were detected in pre-infection memory, which suggested that pre-existing cross-reactive memory T cells had joined the SARS-CoV-2 response. Only two mild cases were covered in the study, and larger cohorts including severe cases with pre-infection samples were considered necessary. Contracting CD4+ clones turned up mainly in the CM and EM memory subsets, whereas EMRA was where CD8+ clones were enriched. Clones that contracted from day 15 to 85 showed balanced CD4/CD8 phenotypes, whereas a second wave of clones that expanded from day 15 to 37 leaned towards CD4+. SARS-CoV-2 specificity of the second-wave clones peaking on day 37 was not confirmed.

Including the terminal cysteine and phenylalanine, the CDR3 comprises 12 residues. This entry keeps only the CDR3 DNA: 36 bases, framed from base 1. V lost 4 bases and J lost 6 bases, and the count of bases not matched to a germline gene is 0. Per the germline V gene, SQVTM is the CDR1 and ANQGSEA is the CDR2. Instrument used: Illumina NovaSeq 6000. TCRalpha and TCRbeta cDNA libraries were built by 5'RACE with constant-segment primers, adding sample barcodes and unique molecular identifiers. RNA was extracted from every sample with Trizol reagent. Library amplification was performed in two PCR steps, and a second sample barcode and Illumina TruSeq adapters were introduced in the second step. Sequencing of libraries was performed on an Illumina NovaSeq with 2 x 150 bp paired-end reads. Turning to the authors' computational methods: Reads were demultiplexed and collapsed into UMI-guided consensus sequences with migec v1.2.7. Using mixcr v2.1.11, UMI consensuses were aligned to TRA and TRB V and J templates and then assembled into clonotypes. A clonotype was counted as expanded or contracted only when both edgeR and NoisET called the clonotype significant, with the noise models trained on biological replicates. For edgeR calls, the cutoffs were a false discovery rate-adjusted p below 0.01 and a log2 fold-change threshold of 1. As an exploratory analysis of dynamics, max-normalized trajectories of the 1000 most abundant clonotypes were examined with PCA combined with hierarchical clustering. Separately sequenced CD4+ and CD8+ repertoires were used to assign a CD4 or CD8 phenotype to each responding clone. TCRdb itself trimmed the public reads at Q25 with fastp, ran MiXCR and retained productive beta chains. Rows merge per CDR3 protein into single entries with the most common DNA and genes. The V and J calls shown here were made by TCRdb, not taken from the authors' results. For this sample there are some 490,000 distinct CDR3 sequences; 15% to 20% appear just once. Roughly 12% of the sample comes from the top ten.

Ficoll-Paque density gradient centrifugation was used to isolate PBMCs. This clonotype appeared a few times. The target of this receptor is not known. Within one base of it there is no much larger clone, and no base qualities were kept. The sequence joins TRBV29-1 to TRBJ2-2; 9 nucleotides in the junction match TRBD1. What was sequenced was PBMCs or a T cell subset sorted from them (not recorded which). The sequence was obtained from an adult woman who had mild COVID-19 (a few samples of this study predate the infection). The sample titles of this study are shuffled in the database, so cell type and time point are left out; the donor was told from shared clones. The CDR3 region has the sequence CSVGTGAGELFF. The nucleotide sequence is given as TGCAGCGTTGGGACAGGGGCCGGGGAGCTGTTTTTT.